This T cell receptor (beta chain) appears in the sequencing data of a study of T cell responses to AZD1222 COVID-19 vaccine. Study conclusions and caveats: At study baseline, merely six AZD1222 recipients were seropositive. Nearly half of spike-specific TCRs reportedly target unmutated variant regions. Spike was spanned by vaccine-associated CD4 TCRs, which were dominant at 160-218 and 743-854. The donor group comprised mostly white British people and more females; the analysis possibly underestimated clonal diversity.

As regards this clone: No antigen is known for it. The same CDR3 also results from other DNA sequences found in this sample.

CDR3 length equals 13 residues. The V and J ends lost 3 bases and 7 bases respectively, with 12 bases between them. TCRdb's table, derived via immunoSEQ multiplex PCR, lists solely in-frame clones and lacks some. Among about 150,000 clones, about nine tenths were seen once, and the ten largest hold just under 7%. This sequence joins TRBV12-3 or TRBV12-4 and TRBJ1-2; possibly TRBD1 for D (6 bases). The receptor was isolated from an adult who had recovered from COVID-19. The material sequenced was peripheral blood, taken after recovery from COVID-19. The CDR3 DNA reads as TGTGCCAGCAGTTTGGGTACAGGGACTGGCTACACCTTC. It translates to CASSLGTGTGYTF.